This T cell receptor (beta chain) derives from a study of blood T cell repertoires in COVID-19. Looking at the study overall: T cells, B-cell-depleted T cells, or PBMCs provided the cDNA or gDNA that served as material.

Trimming took off 8 bases at V and 3 bases at J, with 13 bases between the two ends. Germline values: CDR1 SQVTM, CDR2 ANQGSEA. The CDR3 length is 13 residues. Original methodology: Reference gene primer amplification gave nucleated cell count estimates. Measured with immunoSEQ multiplex PCR; TCRdb has only the in-frame clones, and not every one. Clone size and V and J calls were adopted from that table, with D and trimming inferred from the DNA. The data hold 55,000 to 80,000 clones, with approximately 91% observed a single time. The TCR was taken from a human donor in a cohort sampled during active COVID-19. The chain is built from TRBV29-1 and TRBJ1-4, with D maybe TRBD1 (5 bases). Sequenced material: peripheral blood. CDR3 sequence: CSTSGLANEKLFF. The CDR3 nucleotides are TGCAGCACTTCAGGGTTGGCTAATGAAAAACTGTTTTTT.